These 29 T cell receptor beta chains were sequenced from one sample in a study of cytomegalovirus exposure and HLA in healthy donors (dated by TCRdb to about 2017). The protocol used for the library was the immunoSEQ multiplex PCR assay. As stored in TCRdb, this immuneACCESS dataset retains in-frame rearrangements with V and J assigned. A fraction of the clones does not appear; measured against another copy, unresolved V genes explain less than half of the discrepancy, and the remainder lacks a known reason. The sample has about 150,000 clones on record, about 86% of them singletons. Jointly, the top ten make up approximately 2.2% of the sample. The sequencing input was PBMCs. The source of these receptors is a human donor in good health.

J is TRBJ1-5 and V is TRBV27, with D perhaps matching TRBD1 (5 bases). Looked up from germline, CDR1 is MNHEY and CDR2 is SMNVEV (reference sequence). Trimming took off 2 bases at V and 9 bases at J, with 17 bases between the two ends. The CDR3 runs to 15 residues. The CDR3 DNA sequence: TGTGCCAGCAGTTTAGCGGGGGGGTCCACCCGGCCCCAGCATTTT. Its translation is CASSLAGGSTRPQHF.

The genes are TRBV11-2 and TRBJ1-2; 8 bases are shared with TRBD1. Trimming at V came to 0 bases and at J to 12 bases, leaving 3 bases not matched to a gene. Germline CDR1 SGHAT, CDR2 FQNNGV. The CDR3 is made up of 12 amino acids. The CDR3 spells CASSLDRGQDTF. Written as DNA, the CDR3 is TGTGCCAGCAGCTTAGATCGGGGACAGGACACCTTC.

The sample holds a few counts of this clone. One junction end disagrees with the germline gene, perhaps due to a read error. The V call is TRBV11-2, the J call TRBJ1-2; 8 bases line up with TRBD1. The CDR3 is 13 amino acids. Germline V gene sequence: CDR1 SGHAT, CDR2 FQNNGV. CDR3 loop: CASSSQGASYYAF. CDR3 bases: TGTGCCAGCAGCTCTCAGGGGGCCTCGTACTACGCCTTC. The whole variable domain, remainder taken from reference TRBV11-2 and TRBJ1-2, is EAGVAQSPRYKIIEKRQSVAFWCNPISGHATLYWYQQILGQGPKLLIQFQNNGVVDDSQLPKDRFSAERLKGVDSTLKIQPAKLEDSAVYLCASSSQGASYYAFGSGTRLTVV.

This clone occurred once. This chain's CDR3 is CASSGTTYEQYF. The CDR3 nucleotides are TGTGCCAGCAGTGGCACTACTTACGAGCAGTACTTC. This chain connects TRBV27 to TRBJ2-7; D is undetermined. V was cut by 5 bases and J by 4 bases, with 9 bases left in between. CDR1 is MNHEY, CDR2 SMNVEV, per germline (reference sequence). The length of the CDR3 is 12 residues.

V gene TRBV28 combines with J gene TRBJ2-2; 7 bases match TRBD1. Germline CDR1 reads MDHEN; CDR2 reads SYDVKM. The J segment lost 3 bases and the V segment lost 6 bases, leaving 13 bases of the junction unmatched. The CDR3 has 17 residues. CDR3 protein: CASRARTGRSDTGELFF. CDR3 DNA: TGTGCCAGCAGAGCCCGGACAGGTAGATCTGACACCGGGGAGCTGTTTTTT.

The CDR3 sequence is CAIPGQSLLDYGYTF. As DNA, the CDR3 is TGTGCCATTCCGGGACAGAGCCTCCTCGACTATGGCTACACCTTC. This rearrangement joins TRBV6-1 to TRBJ1-2; TRBD1 aligns across 7 bases. This CDR3 comprises 15 residues. Germline-derived CDR1 and CDR2 are MNHNS and SASEGT. V gave up 10 bases and J gave up 3 bases; unmatched junction bases: 14.

The chain has TRBV27 and TRBJ2-1; D perhaps matches TRBD2 (7 bases). The V gene's germline CDR1 is MNHEY and CDR2 SMNVEV (reference sequence). Trimming stripped 2 bases from V and 10 bases from J, with 15 bases between. The CDR3 loop spans 14 amino acids. CDR3 residues: CASSLVGGPWEQFF. The DNA of the CDR3 is TGTGCCAGCAGTTTAGTCGGGGGGCCCTGGGAGCAGTTCTTC.

V and J are TRBV18 and TRBJ2-7; D perhaps matches TRBD1 (5 bases). The CDR3 sequence is 17 residues long. V was shortened by 3 bases and J by 2 bases, with 20 bases between the two germline ends. Germline V lookup: CDR1 KGHSH, CDR2 LQKENI. CDR3 coding DNA: TGTGCCAGCTCACCTGCCGGACATCTTGGAGCCACCTACGAGCAGTACTTC. Protein sequence: CASSPAGHLGATYEQYF.

CDR3 nucleotides: TGTGCCACCAGCATGCCACCTACTAACTACGAGCAGTACTTC. Its translation is CATSMPPTNYEQYF. The gene calls are TRBV15 and TRBJ2-7; D remains ambiguous. V was trimmed by 4 bases and J by 3 bases, leaving 13 bases between them. Looked up from germline, CDR1 is LNHNV and CDR2 is YYDKDF (reference sequence). The CDR3 is 14 amino acids. Variable domain in full (rest from reference TRBV15 and TRBJ2-7): DAMVIQNPRYQVTQFGKPVTLSCSQTLNHNVMYWYQQKSSQAPKLLFHYYDKDFNNEADTPDNFQSRRPNTSFCFLDIRSPGLGDTAMYLCATSMPPTNYEQYFGPGTRLTVT.

Here the CDR3 reads CASSVDRLLNTEAFF. CDR3 nucleotides: TGTGCCAGCAGCGTGGACAGGCTACTTAACACTGAAGCTTTCTTT. This chain connects TRBV27 to TRBJ1-1; the match to TRBD1 covers 7 bases. The junction had 9 bases not matched to a gene; V was cut back by 6 bases and J by 2 bases. The germline V gene encodes CDR1 MNHEY and CDR2 SMNVEV (reference sequence). The CDR3 totals 15 residues.

V is TRBV5-1 and J is TRBJ2-4, with 7 bases that match TRBD1. This CDR3 spans 14 amino acids. The junction had 2 bases not matched to a gene; V was cut back by 2 bases and J by 3 bases. From germline, CDR1 is SGHRS and CDR2 YFSETQ. CDR3 sequence: CASSLGTVKNIQYF. CDR3 nucleotides: TGCGCCAGCAGCTTAGGGACAGTCAAAAACATTCAGTACTTC.

This chain joins TRBV19 and TRBJ2-7; maybe TRBD2 (5 bases). This CDR3 has 15 amino acids. The germline gives CDR1 LNHDA, CDR2 SQIVND (reference sequence). Trimming removed 3 bases from V and 3 bases from J, with 15 bases in between. CDR3 in DNA: TGTGCCAGTAGTATTGGCGCGCGGAGGAACTACGAGCAGTACTTC. This codes for CASSIGARRNYEQYF. Filled out from reference TRBV19 and TRBJ2-7, the complete variable domain reads DGGITQSPKYLFRKEGQNVTLSCEQNLNHDAMYWYRQDPGQGLRLIYYSQIVNDFQKGDIAEGYSVSREKKESFPLTVTSAQKNPTAFYLCASSIGARRNYEQYFGPGTRLTVT.

This clone showed up just a few times. V and J are TRBV25-1 and TRBJ2-7; D is perhaps TRBD1 (6 bases). Germline loops: CDR1 MGHDK, CDR2 SYGVNS. V was trimmed by 7 bases and J by 5 bases, leaving 6 bases between them. This CDR3 spans 10 amino acids. The CDR3: CASKGDEQYF. In DNA, the CDR3 is TGTGCCAGCAAGGGGGACGAGCAGTACTTC.

The chain is built from TRBV28 and TRBJ2-7, with a weak D call TRBD1 (5 bases). Trimming took off 7 bases at V and 6 bases at J, with 10 bases between the two ends. CDR3 length equals 11 residues. Germline loops: CDR1 MDHEN, CDR2 SYDVKM. CDR3 in DNA: TGTGCCAGCATGGGGCGATTCGAGCAGTACTTC. Its translation is CASMGRFEQYF.

V is TRBV6-4 and J is TRBJ2-1; maybe TRBD2 (5 bases). The ends were cut back, 2 bases at V and 6 bases at J, with 11 bases in the middle. CDR1 is MRHNA, CDR2 SNTAGT, per germline. The length of the CDR3 is 14 residues. As DNA, the CDR3 is TGTGCCAGCAGTGACAGGAGGAGCGGCAATGAGCAGTTCTTC. Translated, it gives CASSDRRSGNEQFF.

The chain has TRBV28 and TRBJ1-3; 9 nucleotides line up with TRBD1. In germline, CDR1 is MDHEN, CDR2 SYDVKM. After removal of 4 bases from V and 7 bases from J, the junction contained 14 bases not matched to a gene. The CDR3 runs to 17 residues. The CDR3 region has the DNA TGTGCCAGCAGTTCGCACAGGGGGCCTCGGGGGAAGAACACCATATATTTT. Protein sequence: CASSSHRGPRGKNTIYF. The variable domain in full, with the rest retrieved from reference TRBV28 and TRBJ1-3, is DVKVTQSSRYLVKRTGEKVFLECVQDMDHENMFWYRQDPGLGLRLIYFSYDVKMKEKGDIPEGYSVSREKKERFSLILESASTNQTSMYLCASSSHRGPRGKNTIYFGEGSWLTVV.

This clone was observed a few times. The rearrangement joins TRBV6-4 to TRBJ2-3; TRBD1 is a possible D gene (5 bases). This CDR3 has 15 residues. V was cut by 4 bases and J by 3 bases, with 14 bases left in between. Germline V CDR1 and CDR2: MRHNA, SNTAGT. In nucleotides, the CDR3 is TGTGCCAGCAGTGCATCGACTGGGGCGACAGATACGCAGTATTTT. Its protein is CASSASTGATDTQYF.

The genes are TRBV6-5 and TRBJ1-2, with 7 nucleotides matching TRBD1. Germline trimming cut 5 bases from V and 3 bases from J; bases unmatched to any gene: 9. The CDR3 runs to 15 residues. Germline loops: CDR1 MNHEY, CDR2 SVGAGI. The CDR3 sequence: CASSHRDREDYGYTF. CDR3 coding DNA: TGTGCCAGCAGTCACCGTGACAGGGAGGACTATGGCTACACCTTC.

This clone was observed a single time. The chain recombines TRBV18 with TRBJ1-2, with D possibly matching TRBD1 (6 bases). The germline V gene encodes CDR1 KGHSH and CDR2 LQKENI. V lost 4 bases to trimming and J lost 2 bases, with 11 bases between them. The CDR3 is 14 residues long. CDR3 nucleotides: TGTGCCAGCTCACGAGGACAGCAGAACTATGGCTACACCTTC. It is translated as CASSRGQQNYGYTF.

The chain carries TRBV10-3 and TRBJ1-1; the D is unclear. Between the trimmed V and J ends, which lost 2 bases and 4 bases, there was a span of 11 bases. Germline V CDR1 and CDR2: ENHRY, SYGVKD. The CDR3 length is 14 residues. The CDR3 reads CAISEERGPTEAFF. As DNA, the CDR3 is TGTGCCATCAGTGAGGAACGAGGGCCCACTGAAGCTTTCTTT.

A few counts support this clone. The rearrangement joins TRBV11-2 to TRBJ2-7, with 8 bases identical to TRBD2. CDR3 size: 17 residues. Germline-derived CDR1 and CDR2 are SGHAT and FQNNGV. V shed 1 base and J 3 bases; nucleotides not matched to a gene: 11. The CDR3 is CASSLGASRGADYEQYF. The CDR3, as DNA: TGTGCCAGCAGCTTAGGCGCGTCGCGGGGGGCGGACTACGAGCAGTACTTC.

V usage is TRBV7-2 and J usage is TRBJ1-1; TRBD1 aligns across 10 bases. J lost 10 bases, V lost 4 bases, and 3 bases had no gene match. This CDR3 is 12 amino acids long. The V gene's germline CDR1 is SGHTA and CDR2 FQGNSA. CDR3 in amino acids: CASSYRQGAAFF. DNA of the CDR3: TGTGCCAGCAGCTATAGACAGGGGGCAGCTTTCTTT.

CDR3 sequence (DNA): TGTGCCAGCAGTGGCGGACAGGGGAGCAACGAGCAGTACTTC. The encoded protein is CASSGGQGSNEQYF. The J gene is TRBJ2-7, the V gene TRBV6-6, with TRBD1 matching over 9 bases. V dropped 5 bases and J dropped 5; count of bases not matched to a gene: 7. The CDR3 has 14 amino acids. Germline assignment: CDR1 MNHNY and CDR2 SVGAGI (reference sequence).

CDR3: CASSIPRRAGTYEQYF. DNA of the CDR3: TGTGCCAGTAGTATCCCCCGGAGGGCCGGTACCTACGAGCAGTACTTC. The rearrangement links TRBV19 to TRBJ2-7; D is perhaps TRBD2 (6 bases). The CDR3 has 16 residues. From germline, CDR1 is LNHDA and CDR2 SQIVND (reference sequence). Trimming shortened V by 3 bases and J by 2 bases, and 17 bases separated the two germline ends. Drawing the rest from reference TRBV19 and TRBJ2-7, the complete variable domain is DGGITQSPKYLFRKEGQNVTLSCEQNLNHDAMYWYRQDPGQGLRLIYYSQIVNDFQKGDIAEGYSVSREKKESFPLTVTSAQKNPTAFYLCASSIPRRAGTYEQYFGPGTRLTVT.

The chain links TRBV6-5 to TRBJ2-5, with D maybe TRBD2 (5 bases). The V gene lost 0 bases and the J gene lost 5 bases, with 16 bases spanning the gap. CDR3 length equals 16 residues. Germline V gene lookup returns CDR1 MNHEY and CDR2 SVGAGI. CDR3 loop: CASSYSSGGVGETQYF. The CDR3 DNA reads TGTGCCAGCAGTTACTCGAGCGGAGGTGTCGGGGAGACCCAGTACTTC.

The chain is built from TRBV6-6 and TRBJ1-1; a weak D match, TRBD1 (6 bases). The V and J ends lost 2 bases and 5 bases respectively, with 15 bases between them. This CDR3 contains 15 residues. CDR1 and CDR2 (germline): MNHNY, SVGAGI (reference sequence). The DNA of the CDR3 is TGTGCCAGCAGTTACCCAGTAGGACAGTGGACTGAAGCTTTCTTT. Translated: CASSYPVGQWTEAFF.

This chain uses TRBV5-1 with TRBJ2-7, with D possibly matching TRBD1 (5 bases). Trimming pared 0 bases from V and 2 bases from J, leaving 9 bases between. This CDR3 has 14 residues. Germline CDR1 reads SGHRS; CDR2 reads YFSETQ. CDR3 DNA: TGCGCCAGCAGCTTGGAGGGGCCGCCCTACGAGCAGTACTTC. This translates into CASSLEGPPYEQYF.

The J gene is TRBJ2-3, the V gene TRBV2; no firm D call. CDR1 SNHLY and CDR2 FYNNEI come from the germline V gene. Trimming took off 3 bases at V and 0 bases at J, with 7 bases between the two ends. CDR3 length: 14 amino acids. The CDR3 nucleotides read TGTGCCAGCAGTGACTACGGGAGCACAGATACGCAGTATTTT. Protein sequence: CASSDYGSTDTQYF.

This clone was seen many times. The gene calls are TRBV6-5 and TRBJ1-2; D not resolved. The CDR3 has 11 residues. Germline V gene sequence: CDR1 MNHEY, CDR2 SVGAGI. The V end lost 10 bases, the J end lost 3 bases, and 9 bases lay between the germline ends. CDR3 sequence: CATGPDYGYTF. As DNA, the CDR3 is TGTGCCACAGGTCCGGACTATGGCTACACCTTC.